This TCR beta chain was profiled in a study of blood T cells in healthy people across ages. The CDR3 runs 16 residues. Trimming shortened V by 0 bases and J by 8 bases, and 19 bases separated the two germline ends. Next came a second PCR, run for about 6 to 11 cycles, which used a sample-barcoded 5' primer along with a J-beta primer mix. TCRdb passed the 5' RACE reads through MiXCR, listing each CDR3 protein once. This sample has around 1,900,000 distinct CDR3 sequences, with roughly two fifths found just once. The V gene is TRBV12-3 or TRBV12-4, the J gene TRBJ1-2; a possible D gene is TRBD1 (6 bases). The sequenced sample consisted of blood. The TCR sequence derives from a human donor in good health. CDR3 DNA: TGTGCCAGCAGTTTAGCGCTAAAAGGGACACCTTTCGGCTACACCTTC. It specifies CASSLALKGTPFGYTF.